One sample yielded the 29 T cell receptor beta chains listed below, sequenced in a study of PD-1 blockade in classical Hodgkin lymphoma. Repertoires were generated with immunoSEQ multiplex PCR, while TCRdb's copy carries only in-frame clones and drops some. Of approximately 89,000 clones in the sample, 75% to 90% were seen once. The patients all showed relapse after autologous stem cell transplantation, while their brentuximab vedotin exposure varied. This specimen consisted of peripheral blood mononuclear cells (PBMCs), obtained at baseline. These receptor sequences come from a human donor with classical Hodgkin lymphoma.

This chain joins TRBV5-1 and TRBJ2-5; 7 bases align to TRBD2. Trimming took 4 bases from V and 5 from J; bases not matched to a gene: 11. Germline V gene data show CDR1 as SGHRS and CDR2 as YFSETQ. The CDR3 runs 15 residues. The CDR3 nucleotides read TGCGCCAGCAGCCGGGAGGCTAGTTTGGGTGAGACCCAGTACTTC. This translates into CASSREASLGETQYF.

The sample holds a few counts of this clone. At the DNA level, this CDR3 is encoded by other sequences in the same sample as well. The V gene is TRBV11-2, the J gene TRBJ1-4; perhaps TRBD1 as D (5 bases). This CDR3 has 14 amino acids. V gave up 5 bases and J gave up 5 bases, with 12 bases separating them. The germline gives CDR1 SGHAT, CDR2 FQNNGV. The CDR3 sequence is CASSPGTVNEKLFF. For the CDR3, the DNA is TGTGCCAGCAGCCCGGGGACGGTGAATGAAAAACTGTTTTTT. The whole variable domain, remainder taken from reference TRBV11-2 and TRBJ1-4, is EAGVAQSPRYKIIEKRQSVAFWCNPISGHATLYWYQQILGQGPKLLIQFQNNGVVDDSQLPKDRFSAERLKGVDSTLKIQPAKLEDSAVYLCASSPGTVNEKLFFGSGTQLSVL.

The genes are TRBV11-2 and TRBJ2-7; 8 bases match TRBD1. Per the germline V gene, CDR1 is SGHAT and CDR2 is FQNNGV. This CDR3 is built from 15 residues. With 5 bases clipped from V and 0 bases from J, the junction kept 6 bases outside the gene matches. DNA of the CDR3: TGTGCCAGCAGCCCCGGGACAGGTACCTCCTACGAGCAGTACTTC. Its protein is CASSPGTGTSYEQYF.

The genes are TRBV19 and TRBJ2-2; no reliable D call. V was shortened by 10 bases and J by 5 bases, with 17 bases between the two germline ends. CDR3 length: 14 amino acids. From germline, CDR1 is LNHDA and CDR2 SQIVND (reference sequence). The CDR3 sequence is CATQPDGVTGELFF. Here the CDR3 DNA reads TGTGCCACCCAGCCGGACGGAGTTACCGGGGAGCTGTTTTTT.

This sequence joins TRBV7-2 and TRBJ1-1, with a possible D match to TRBD1 (5 bases). The V gene lost 3 bases and the J gene lost 0 bases, with 11 bases spanning the gap. The CDR3 sequence is 15 residues long. Germline V CDR1 and CDR2: SGHTA, FQGNSA. The CDR3: CASSFAGPVNTEAFF. Written as DNA, the CDR3 is TGTGCCAGCAGCTTTGCAGGGCCAGTGAACACTGAAGCTTTCTTT. Supplemented by reference TRBV7-2 and TRBJ1-1, the full variable domain reads GAGVSQSPSNKVTEKGKDVELRCDPISGHTALYWYRQSLGQGLEFLIYFQGNSAPDKSGLPSDRFSAERTGGSVSTLTIQRTQQEDSAVYLCASSFAGPVNTEAFFGQGTRLTVV.

This clone was counted ten times or more. The V gene is TRBV27, the J gene TRBJ1-5; D remains unclear. This CDR3 is built from 13 residues. Deletions cut 2 bases from V and 4 bases from J, with 6 bases between. Germline V gene lookup returns CDR1 MNHEY and CDR2 SMNVEV (reference sequence). DNA of the CDR3: TGTGCCAGCAGTTTAGATGGGAATCAGCCCCAGCATTTT. It codes for CASSLDGNQPQHF.

The rearrangement uses TRBV2 and TRBJ1-1; TRBD1 agrees at 7 bases. The germline CDR1 and CDR2 sequences are SNHLY and FYNNEI. CDR3 length equals 13 residues. The V and J ends lost 5 bases and 5 bases, in that order; junction bases with no gene match: 5. The DNA of the CDR3 is TGTGCCAGCAGTCAAACAGGGGTAACTGAAGCTTTCTTT. Protein sequence: CASSQTGVTEAFF. Filled out from reference TRBV2 and TRBJ1-1, the complete variable domain reads EPEVTQTPSHQVTQMGQEVILRCVPISNHLYFYWYRQILGQKVEFLVSFYNNEISEKSEIFDDQFSVERPDGSNFTLKIRSTKLEDSAMYFCASSQTGVTEAFFGQGTRLTVV.

The chain combines TRBV6-5 with TRBJ2-5; 7 positions agree with TRBD2. The CDR3 consists of 15 residues. Trimming cost V 8 bases and J 5 bases; bases outside gene matches: 14. Germline CDR1 MNHEY, CDR2 SVGAGI. The CDR3 reads CASSLGGGPGETQYF. DNA for the CDR3: TGTGCCAGCTCATTGGGGGGAGGGCCTGGGGAGACCCAGTACTTC.

V gene TRBV7-9 combines with J gene TRBJ2-1; D may be TRBD1 or TRBD2 (5 bases each). The CDR3 contains 12 residues. The germline V gene has CDR1 SEHNR and CDR2 FQNEAQ (reference sequence). V lost 4 bases, J lost 9 bases, and 10 bases lay in between. Here the CDR3 DNA reads TGTGCCAGCAGCTCCCAGGGAGTTGAGCAGTTCTTC. Translation: CASSSQGVEQFF. Full variable domain (remainder filled in from reference TRBV7-9 and TRBJ2-1): DTGVSQNPRHKITKRGQNVTFRCDPISEHNRLYWYRQTLGQGPEFLTYFQNEAQLEKSRLLSDRFSAERPKGSFSTLEIQRTEQGDSAMYLCASSSQGVEQFFGPGTRLTVL.

This clone was seen repeatedly, ten times or more. The missing conserved phenylalanine or tryptophan at the end of this CDR3 makes a read error likely. Because the CDR3's place on the DNA is in doubt, the DNA is left out and the CDR3 is given as listed by TCRdb. The chain uses TRBV4-2 and TRBJ1-2; the table's D call, TRBD1, has no DNA check behind it. The CDR3 sequence runs 13 residues, both termini included. Germline-derived CDR1 and CDR2 are LGHNA and YNFKEQ. CDR3 region: CASSQFRDTSPLV.

The chain couples TRBV18 to TRBJ1-4; D is possibly TRBD1 (6 bases). The germline CDR1 and CDR2 sequences are KGHSH and LQKENI. There are 14 residues in the CDR3. Deletions cut 3 bases from V and 8 bases from J, with 13 bases between. The CDR3 protein is CASSPTGRREKLFF. CDR3 coding DNA: TGTGCCAGCTCACCTACAGGGCGGAGGGAAAAACTGTTTTTT.

This clone was picked up one time. The genes are TRBV19 and TRBJ1-5; no definite D call. Trimming pared 5 bases from V and 0 bases from J, leaving 20 bases between. The CDR3 is made up of 18 amino acids. In germline, CDR1 is LNHDA, CDR2 SQIVND (reference sequence). CDR3 sequence reads: CASSAGFTAQYSNQPQHF. The CDR3 DNA reads as TGTGCCAGTAGTGCGGGGTTTACAGCACAATATAGCAATCAGCCCCAGCATTTT.

The CDR3 DNA reads as TGTGCCAGCAGCTTAGCGGGACAGGGAAATGAAAAACTGTTTTTT. It yields the protein CASSLAGQGNEKLFF. J is TRBJ1-4 and V is TRBV7-6; 9 nucleotides match TRBD1. Germline V gene sequence: CDR1 SGHVS, CDR2 FNYEAQ. The CDR3 spans 15 residues. J gave up 5 bases and V 0 bases, and 1 base lay outside the gene matches. The variable domain in full, with the rest retrieved from reference TRBV7-6 and TRBJ1-4, is GAGVSQSPRYKVTKRGQDVALRCDPISGHVSLYWYRQALGQGPEFLTYFNYEAQQDKSGLPNDRFSAERPEGSISTLTIQRTEQRDSAMYRCASSLAGQGNEKLFFGSGTQLSVL.

The V call is TRBV5-1, the J call TRBJ1-1; D is uncertain. Trimming left V 3 bases short and J 0 bases short, with 9 bases between. The CDR3 runs to 14 residues. Germline values: CDR1 SGHRS, CDR2 YFSETQ. The CDR3 DNA is TGCGCCAGCAGCTACGTGGCGGTGAACACTGAAGCTTTCTTT. This encodes CASSYVAVNTEAFF.

The V and J genes are TRBV28 and TRBJ2-2; D is perhaps TRBD1 or TRBD2 (5 bases each). Per the germline V gene, CDR1 is MDHEN and CDR2 is SYDVKM. The CDR3 is 14 residues long. The ends were cut back, 2 bases at V and 6 bases at J, with 10 bases in the middle. The CDR3 reads CASSLGVGPGELFF. The CDR3 nucleotides read TGTGCCAGCAGTTTAGGTGTGGGACCCGGGGAGCTGTTTTTT.

The chain recombines TRBV7-2 with TRBJ1-1; D is uncertain. The germline V gene has CDR1 SGHTA and CDR2 FQGNSA. With 2 bases removed from V and 4 bases from J, the gap between germline ends came to 8 bases. The CDR3 consists of 13 residues. The chain's CDR3 is CASSLWAPTEAFF. CDR3 DNA sequence: TGTGCCAGCAGCTTATGGGCCCCCACTGAAGCTTTCTTT.

The chain carries TRBV7-7 and TRBJ2-1; 7 positions match TRBD1. The length of the CDR3 is 14 residues. The V gene's germline CDR1 is SSHAT and CDR2 FNYEAQ (reference sequence). With 5 bases clipped from V and 4 bases from J, the junction kept 5 bases outside the gene matches. CDR3 residues: CASSAGTAYNEQFF. Here the CDR3 DNA reads TGTGCCAGCAGCGCCGGGACAGCTTACAATGAGCAGTTCTTC.

The chain combines TRBV5-8 with TRBJ1-5, with 8 bases lining up with TRBD1. Per germline, CDR1 SGHTS and CDR2 YDEGEE. V lost 4 bases and J lost 2; bases outside the gene matches: 5. This CDR3 spans 15 amino acids. CDR3 sequence (DNA): TGTGCCAGCAGCGTTGGGACAGGCCGCAATCAGCCCCAGCATTTT. It specifies CASSVGTGRNQPQHF.

This clone was seen just once. The gene calls are TRBV19 and TRBJ2-5; 10 positions agree with TRBD1. The CDR3 spans 16 residues. Germline CDR1 and CDR2: LNHDA and SQIVND (reference sequence). Trimming cost V 5 bases and J 7 bases; bases outside gene matches: 13. The CDR3 DNA reads TGTGCCAGTAGTCCTTCGACAGGGGGCCGCGAGAGGACCCAGTACTTC. Residues: CASSPSTGGRERTQYF. The full variable domain, its missing parts supplied by reference TRBV19 and TRBJ2-5, is DGGITQSPKYLFRKEGQNVTLSCEQNLNHDAMYWYRQDPGQGLRLIYYSQIVNDFQKGDIAEGYSVSREKKESFPLTVTSAQKNPTAFYLCASSPSTGGRERTQYFGPGTRLLVL.

This clone was seen more than once but under ten times. The chain is built from TRBV4-2 and TRBJ2-1, with TRBD2 identical over 7 bases. The CDR3 sequence is 17 residues long. The ends lost 3 bases at V and 7 bases at J; junction bases unmatched: 15. Germline CDR1 LGHNA, CDR2 YNFKEQ. The CDR3: CASSQAPWREPGNEQFF. In nucleotides, the CDR3 is TGTGCCAGCAGCCAGGCTCCCTGGCGGGAGCCTGGGAATGAGCAGTTCTTC.

The table lists this clone with a count of one. The gene calls are TRBV15 and TRBJ2-5; D unresolved. V was pared by 1 base and J by 2 bases, with 11 bases between. Germline V gene data show CDR1 as LNHNV and CDR2 as YYDKDF (reference sequence). The CDR3 consists of 15 residues. Written as DNA, the CDR3 is TGTGCCACCAGCAGAGCAACGGAATCACAAGAGACCCAGTACTTC. It specifies CATSRATESQETQYF.

The gene calls are TRBV11-2 and TRBJ1-3, with D possibly being TRBD1 (5 bases). Germline V gene lookup returns CDR1 SGHAT and CDR2 FQNNGV. This CDR3 region has 16 residues. Trimming took off 1 base at V and 2 bases at J, with 12 bases between the two ends. The CDR3 loop reads CASSLGGRSAGNTIYF. CDR3 DNA sequence: TGTGCCAGCAGCTTAGGGGGCAGATCGGCTGGAAACACCATATATTTT.

The chain couples TRBV7-6 to TRBJ1-2; a possible D gene is TRBD1 (6 bases). The germline V and J ends were trimmed by 5 bases and 0 bases, with 10 bases remaining between them. CDR3 length: 14 amino acids. Germline assignment: CDR1 SGHVS and CDR2 FNYEAQ. The CDR3 nucleotides are TGTGCCAGCAGCGAGGGGGGCCCTAACTATGGCTACACCTTC. Its translation is CASSEGGPNYGYTF.

This chain connects TRBV4-2 to TRBJ2-2; D is ambiguous. The CDR3 runs to 12 residues. Germline V gene sequence: CDR1 LGHNA, CDR2 YNFKEQ. The germline V and J ends were trimmed by 3 bases and 9 bases, with 8 bases remaining between them. CDR3 nucleotides: TGTGCCAGCAGCCACCCGTCCAGGGAGCTGTTTTTT. Translating it yields CASSHPSRELFF.

This chain links TRBV10-3 with TRBJ2-2, with TRBD1 matching 8 bases. The CDR3 covers 17 residues. The junction had 4 bases not matched to a gene; V was cut back by 0 bases and J by 1 base. Germline-derived CDR1 and CDR2 are ENHRY and SYGVKD. CDR3 loop: CAISESAGTGNTGELFF. The CDR3 DNA is TGTGCCATCAGTGAGTCGGCAGGGACAGGGAACACCGGGGAGCTGTTTTTT.

This chain joins TRBV6-1 and TRBJ1-5; a possible D gene is TRBD1 (5 bases). The V end lost 4 bases, the J end lost 0 bases, and 10 bases lay between the germline ends. CDR1 is MNHNS, CDR2 SASEGT, per germline. This CDR3 region has 15 residues. CDR3 sequence reads: CASSVGRLSNQPQHF. In DNA, the CDR3 is TGTGCCAGCAGTGTGGGGCGGCTTAGCAATCAGCCCCAGCATTTT.

This clone showed up just once. This CDR3 reads CASSLEGHPYLFF. CDR3 nucleotide sequence: TGTGCCAGCAGCTTGGAGGGACACCCCTATCTGTTTTTT. The chain joins TRBV5-6 to TRBJ2-2, with a tentative D call TRBD1 (6 bases). CDR1 and CDR2 (germline): SGHDT, YYEEEE. This CDR3 has 13 residues. V lost 0 bases to trimming and J lost 14 bases, with 14 bases between them.

The chain carries TRBV6-5 and TRBJ2-1; 10 bases agree with TRBD2. With 5 bases clipped from V and 1 base from J, the junction kept 2 bases outside the gene matches. The CDR3 is made up of 15 amino acids. Germline V gene lookup returns CDR1 MNHEY and CDR2 SVGAGI. CDR3 amino acids: CASSQREGSYNEQFF. In DNA form, the CDR3 reads TGTGCCAGCAGTCAGCGGGAGGGTTCCTACAATGAGCAGTTCTTC.

The rearrangement uses TRBV15 and TRBJ1-5; no clear D gene. The CDR3 consists of 13 residues. V was shortened by 3 bases and J by 4 bases, with 7 bases between the two germline ends. Germline V lookup: CDR1 LNHNV, CDR2 YYDKDF (reference sequence). The CDR3 DNA is TGTGCCACCAGCAGCTCCCCGAATCAGCCCCAGCATTTT. It specifies CATSSSPNQPQHF.